The clone carrying this T cell receptor beta chain occurred a few times. The source of the sample is a study of T-cell reconstitution after alpha-beta-depleted transplantation in children. The germline V gene encodes CDR1 MNHEY and CDR2 SVGAGI. This CDR3 has 15 residues. V lost 0 bases and J lost 4; bases outside the gene matches: 5. Preparation of the TCRbeta library used unique molecular identifiers. MiXCR, run by TCRdb on the PCR reads, gives a single entry per CDR3 protein. Among 440,000 or so distinct CDR3 sequences, around 9.9% were seen once, and the ten largest hold about 5%. This sequence originates from a human donor who donated a stem cell graft to a child with acute myeloid leukemia. The sequencing here drew on PBMCs from the stem cell graft donor, taken from the stem cell graft. The J gene is TRBJ2-7, the V gene TRBV6-5, with TRBD2 matching 8 bases. The CDR3 DNA is TGTGCCAGCAGTTACTCGGCTAGCGGGCATTACGAGCAGTACTTC. The encoded protein is CASSYSASGHYEQYF.